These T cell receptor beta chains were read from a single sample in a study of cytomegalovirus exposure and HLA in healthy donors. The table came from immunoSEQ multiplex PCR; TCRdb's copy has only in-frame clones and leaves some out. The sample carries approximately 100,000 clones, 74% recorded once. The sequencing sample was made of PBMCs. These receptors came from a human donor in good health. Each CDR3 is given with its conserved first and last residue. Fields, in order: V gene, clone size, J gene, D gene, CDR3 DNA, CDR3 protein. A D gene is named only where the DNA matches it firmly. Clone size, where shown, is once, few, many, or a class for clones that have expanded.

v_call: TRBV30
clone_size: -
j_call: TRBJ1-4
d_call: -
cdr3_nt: TGTGCCTGGAGTGAAAACAGCCTAAGTGGTGAAAAACTGTTTTTT
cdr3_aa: CAWSENSLSGEKLFF

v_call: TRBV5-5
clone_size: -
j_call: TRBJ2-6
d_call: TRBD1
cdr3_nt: TGTGCCAGCAGACCCAACTTGGACAGGGTCTCTGGGGCCAACGTCCTGACTTTC
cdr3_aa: CASRPNLDRVSGANVLTF

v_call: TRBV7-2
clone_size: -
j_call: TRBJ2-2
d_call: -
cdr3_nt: TGTGCCAGCAGCATCGGGGGAGGAGCGACCGGGGAGCTGTTTTTT
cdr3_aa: CASSIGGGATGELFF

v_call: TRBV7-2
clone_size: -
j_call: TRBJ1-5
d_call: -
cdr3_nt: TGTGCCAGCAGCCTTAGTAGCAGTCCTAGTCAGCCCCAGCATTTT
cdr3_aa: CASSLSSSPSQPQHF

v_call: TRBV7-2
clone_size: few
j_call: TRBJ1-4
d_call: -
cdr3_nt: TGTGCCAGCAGCCCAAGGTCGGGGGGGCCCGGTGAAAAACTGTTTTTT
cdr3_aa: CASSPRSGGPGEKLFF

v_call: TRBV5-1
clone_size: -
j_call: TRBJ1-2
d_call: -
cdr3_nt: TGCGCCAGCAGCTTGTCCGGCACAGGCGGAGGCTACACCTTC
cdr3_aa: CASSLSGTGGGYTF

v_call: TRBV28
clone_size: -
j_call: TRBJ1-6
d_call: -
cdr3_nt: TGTGCCAGCAGTCGGGACAATACCTATAATTCACCCCTCCACTTT
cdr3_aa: CASSRDNTYNSPLHF

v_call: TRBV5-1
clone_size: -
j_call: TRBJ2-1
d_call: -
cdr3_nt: TGCGCCAGCAGCTTGGAGGGGACTGGAAACAATGAGCAGTTCTTC
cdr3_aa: CASSLEGTGNNEQFF

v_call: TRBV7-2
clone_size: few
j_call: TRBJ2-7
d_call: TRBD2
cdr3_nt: TGTGCCAGCAGCTTAATGGCGGGGGGATACGAGCAGTACTTC
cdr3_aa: CASSLMAGGYEQYF

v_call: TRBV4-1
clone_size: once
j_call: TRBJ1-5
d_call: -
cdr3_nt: TGCGCCAGCAGCCAAGGTCGAATTTCGGGGTCTCAGCCCCAGCATTTT
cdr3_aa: CASSQGRISGSQPQHF

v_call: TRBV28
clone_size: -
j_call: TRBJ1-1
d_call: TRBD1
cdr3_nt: TGTGCCAGCAGGGGGACAGTGAACACTGAAGCTTTCTTT
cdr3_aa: CASRGTVNTEAFF